This is a list of T cell receptor beta chains from one sample in a study of blood T cell repertoires in COVID-19. Assay used: immunoSEQ multiplex PCR; TCRdb lists only in-frame clones, some missing. Of under 250,000 clones listed, 65% to 90% are singletons. The sequenced sample consisted of peripheral blood. The receptors shown here come from a man aged 50-59 years with COVID-19, enrolled during active disease. CDR3s include the opening cysteine and the closing phenylalanine or tryptophan. Rows give clone size only sometimes, using once, few, many, or a class for an expanded clone.

abundance	v_gene	j_gene	CDR3aa
NA	TRBV6-5	TRBJ1-4	CASKLGQREKLFF
NA	TRBV6-6	TRBJ2-7	CASSFPGTGSREQYF
NA	TRBV7-9	TRBJ1-1	CASSSPSGGGGAEAFF
few	TRBV5-1	TRBJ1-2	CASSPERLSNYGYTF
NA	TRBV5-8	TRBJ1-5	CASSLGAGGSNQPQHF
once	TRBV15	TRBJ2-6	CATSRAGGSGANVLTF
NA	TRBV4-1	TRBJ2-3	CASSQDGGGTSSDTQYF
once	TRBV18	TRBJ2-7	CASSQDRGGTPYF
NA	TRBV30	TRBJ2-2	CAWSVPGPGELFF
NA	TRBV10-3	TRBJ2-1	CAISEPEVGQAAAYNEQFF
few	TRBV7-9	TRBJ2-2	CASSPPTRENTGELFF
once	TRBV20-1	TRBJ1-1	CSASTGAATEAFF
NA	TRBV5-1	TRBJ2-7	CASSMTGRDEQYF
NA	TRBV10-3	TRBJ1-1	CAISESGTGSTEAFF
few	TRBV6-6	TRBJ1-6	CASSYRGDNSPLHF
NA	TRBV6-2/TRBV6-3	TRBJ1-5	CASSRTGGRQPQHF
NA	TRBV5-1	TRBJ2-5	CASSLERGGILETQYF
NA	TRBV18	TRBJ2-7	CASSPSGLRYEQYF